One sample yielded the 17 T cell receptor beta chains listed below, sequenced in a study of blood T cell repertoires in COVID-19. Assay: immunoSEQ multiplex PCR; the TCRdb copy retains only in-frame clones and omits some. This table holds about 270,000 clones, roughly 86% found once. The sequencing sample was made of peripheral blood. Receptors originate from a man aged 35 to 55 with active or convalescent COVID-19.

This clone was observed once. The rearrangement joins TRBV7-2 to TRBJ1-2; 9 positions agree with TRBD1. In germline, CDR1 is SGHTA, CDR2 FQGNSA. The length of the CDR3 is 15 residues. The J segment lost 4 bases and the V segment lost 4 bases, leaving 7 bases of the junction unmatched. This CDR3 is CASSSTGTGLYGYTF. The CDR3 DNA sequence: TGTGCCAGCAGCTCCACCGGGACAGGGCTCTATGGCTACACCTTC.

This clone was seen once. The chain joins TRBV12-2 to TRBJ2-1; the D call TRBD2 from the table was never checked on the DNA. TRBV12-2 is a listed pseudogene. This CDR3 is built from 13 residues. The CDR3 DNA reads TGTGCAAGTCGCTTATTACTCTACAATGAGCAGTTCTTC. Protein: CASRLLLYNEQFF.

This chain links TRBV27 with TRBJ2-7; perhaps TRBD2 as D (6 bases). Germline CDR1 reads MNHEY; CDR2 reads SMNVEV (reference sequence). Deletions cut 0 bases from V and 3 bases from J, with 6 bases between. The CDR3 is 13 amino acids. As DNA, the CDR3 is TGTGCCAGCAGTTTATCGGGGGGCTACGAGCAGTACTTC. Amino acid sequence: CASSLSGGYEQYF.

In its sample, this clone was seen once. The rearrangement uses TRBV2 and TRBJ1-1; D remains unclear. Germline V gene sequence: CDR1 SNHLY, CDR2 FYNNEI. The CDR3 consists of 11 residues. Trimming pared 10 bases from V and 3 bases from J, leaving 9 bases between. In DNA, the CDR3 is TGTGCCACACCAGATGACACTGAAGCTTTCTTT. Protein: CATPDDTEAFF.

This chain links TRBV4-1 with TRBJ1-5; no reliable D call. Looked up from germline, CDR1 is MGHRA and CDR2 is YSYEKL. This CDR3 comprises 14 residues. Trimming removed 0 bases at V and 5 bases at J, with 8 bases between. CDR3 nucleotide sequence: TGCGCCAGCAGCCAAGACACGGGGTATCAGCCCCAGCATTTT. It codes for CASSQDTGYQPQHF.

This clone was recorded a few times. This chain links TRBV5-1 with TRBJ1-6; D call uncertain. There are 14 residues in the CDR3. Germline CDR1 is SGHRS and CDR2 is YFSETQ. V was cut by 0 bases and J by 3 bases, with 4 bases left in between. The CDR3 spells CASSLGYYNSPLHF. The CDR3 DNA follows: TGCGCCAGCAGCTTGGGTTACTATAATTCACCCCTCCACTTT.

J is TRBJ1-1 and V is TRBV9; 12 bases map to TRBD1. V shed 4 bases, J shed 4 bases, and the junction held 2 bases outside the gene matches. The CDR3 contains 14 residues. CDR1 SGDLS and CDR2 YYNGEE come from the germline V gene. The CDR3 reads CASSLGQGATEAFF. CDR3 DNA: TGTGCCAGCAGCTTGGGACAGGGGGCCACTGAAGCTTTCTTT.

The chain has TRBV11-2 and TRBJ1-5; D unresolved. Germline V gene lookup returns CDR1 SGHAT and CDR2 FQNNGV. This CDR3 has 14 amino acids. Trimming removed 5 bases at V and 3 bases at J, with 11 bases between. CDR3 protein: CASSGPGLNQPQHF. The CDR3 DNA reads TGTGCCAGCAGCGGTCCGGGTCTCAATCAGCCCCAGCATTTT.

The V and J genes are TRBV27 and TRBJ2-1, with 9 bases fitting TRBD1. V lost 3 bases to trimming and J lost 8 bases; unmatched junction nucleotides: 8. Germline CDR1 MNHEY, CDR2 SMNVEV (reference sequence). The CDR3 consists of 15 residues. For the CDR3, the DNA is TGTGCCAGCAGTTTTACAACAGGGGGCTGGGATGAGCAGTTCTTC. As protein: CASSFTTGGWDEQFF.

This chain uses TRBV12-5 with TRBJ1-5; D is ambiguous. Trimming shortened V by 1 base and J by 7 bases, and 14 bases separated the two germline ends. The CDR3 is 15 amino acids. CDR1 LGHNT and CDR2 FRNRAP come from the germline V gene. In DNA, the CDR3 is TGTGCTAGTGGTTTGGAGACCTCCGGAGGGCAGCCCCAGCATTTT. Protein product: CASGLETSGGQPQHF.

Here the CDR3 reads CSVALAGVYEQYF. CDR3 nucleotide sequence: TGCAGCGTTGCCCTAGCGGGAGTCTACGAGCAGTACTTC. The chain carries TRBV29-1 and TRBJ2-7, with 10 bases lining up with TRBD2. The germline gives CDR1 SQVTM, CDR2 ANQGSEA. V lost 4 bases and J lost 3; bases outside the gene matches: 3. The CDR3 length is 13 residues.

This clone was counted only a few times. The chain joins TRBV27 to TRBJ2-4, with no clear D. The V end was cut by 6 bases, the J end by 0 bases, with 9 bases between. The germline CDR1 and CDR2 sequences are MNHEY and SMNVEV (reference sequence). The CDR3 sequence is 14 residues long. CDR3 protein: CASRYRGAKNIQYF. The CDR3 nucleotides are TGTGCCAGCAGGTACCGAGGAGCCAAAAACATTCAGTACTTC.

The gene calls are TRBV11-2 and TRBJ2-5; a weak D match, TRBD1 (5 bases). V lost 1 base and J 5 bases, leaving 11 bases between the germline ends. The CDR3 has 14 amino acids. Per germline, CDR1 SGHAT and CDR2 FQNNGV. CDR3 DNA sequence: TGTGCCAGCAGCTTAGGGGGCACGGCGGAGACCCAGTACTTC. It codes for CASSLGGTAETQYF.

This sequence joins TRBV7-3 and TRBJ2-1; 11 bases are a match to TRBD1. There are 16 residues in the CDR3. Germline V CDR1 and CDR2: SGHTA, FQGTGA. Trimming at V came to 6 bases and at J to 7 bases, leaving 11 bases not matched to a gene. DNA of the CDR3: TGTGCCAGCAGTCCGACCCGGGACAGGGGGATGAATGAGCAGTTCTTC. The encoded protein is CASSPTRDRGMNEQFF.

The chain combines TRBV3-1 (or the pseudogene TRBV3-2) with TRBJ2-5; a weak D match, TRBD2 (5 bases). Per germline, CDR1 LGHDT and CDR2 YNNKEL (reference sequence). The CDR3 is 14 residues long. The germline V and J ends were trimmed by 0 bases and 5 bases, with 10 bases remaining between them. CDR3 sequence (DNA): TGTGCCAGCAGCCAAGATCAAAGAGGGGAGACCCAGTACTTC. As protein: CASSQDQRGETQYF.

The chain employs TRBV6-5 and TRBJ1-2, with 8 bases fitting TRBD1. CDR1 is MNHEY, CDR2 SVGAGI, per germline. There are 15 residues in the CDR3. V shed 6 bases and J 0 bases; nucleotides not matched to a gene: 6. The CDR3 is CASSRDRSTNYGYTF. The CDR3 DNA sequence: TGTGCCAGCAGCCGGGACAGGAGTACTAACTATGGCTACACCTTC.

DNA for the CDR3: TGTGCCAGCAATCTTGAGCGGGAGCGATCCTACGAGCAGTACTTC. This translates into CASNLERERSYEQYF. This chain uses TRBV2 with TRBJ2-7, with 8 bases lining up with TRBD2. The CDR3 totals 15 residues. Germline values: CDR1 SNHLY, CDR2 FYNNEI. V gave up 7 bases and J gave up 1 base; unmatched junction bases: 9.